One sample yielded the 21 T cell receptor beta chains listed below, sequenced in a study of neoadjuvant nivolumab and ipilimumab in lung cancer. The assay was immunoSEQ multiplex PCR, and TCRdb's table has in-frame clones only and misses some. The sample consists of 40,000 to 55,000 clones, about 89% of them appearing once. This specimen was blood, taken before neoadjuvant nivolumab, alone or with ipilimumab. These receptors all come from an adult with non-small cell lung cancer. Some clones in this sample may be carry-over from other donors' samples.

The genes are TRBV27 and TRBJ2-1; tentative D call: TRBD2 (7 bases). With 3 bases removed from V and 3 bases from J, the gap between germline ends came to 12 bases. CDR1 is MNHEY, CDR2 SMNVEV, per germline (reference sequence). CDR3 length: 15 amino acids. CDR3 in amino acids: CASSLGGGRYNEQFF. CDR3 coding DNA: TGTGCCAGCAGTTTGGGCGGGGGCCGCTACAATGAGCAGTTCTTC.

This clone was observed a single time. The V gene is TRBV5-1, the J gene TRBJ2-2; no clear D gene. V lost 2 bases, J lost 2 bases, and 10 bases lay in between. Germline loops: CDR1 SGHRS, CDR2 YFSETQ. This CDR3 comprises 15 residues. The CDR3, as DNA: TGCGCCAGCAGCTTCAGCACAGATAACACCGGGGAGCTGTTTTTT. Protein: CASSFSTDNTGELFF.

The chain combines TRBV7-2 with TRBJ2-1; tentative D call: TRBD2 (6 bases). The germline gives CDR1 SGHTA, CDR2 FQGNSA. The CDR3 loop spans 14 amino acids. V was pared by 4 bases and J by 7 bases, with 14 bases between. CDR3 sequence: CASSSSLGRNEQFF. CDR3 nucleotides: TGTGCCAGCAGCTCCAGCCTGGGGAGGAATGAGCAGTTCTTC.

CDR3 protein: CASSPGDSSYGYTF. The DNA of the CDR3 is TGTGCCAGCAGCCCCGGGGACAGCTCCTATGGCTACACCTTC. This chain uses TRBV9 with TRBJ1-2, with TRBD1 identical over 7 bases. Unmatched junction bases numbered 7, after V lost 4 bases and J lost 4 bases. The germline V gene encodes CDR1 SGDLS and CDR2 YYNGEE. There are 14 residues in the CDR3.

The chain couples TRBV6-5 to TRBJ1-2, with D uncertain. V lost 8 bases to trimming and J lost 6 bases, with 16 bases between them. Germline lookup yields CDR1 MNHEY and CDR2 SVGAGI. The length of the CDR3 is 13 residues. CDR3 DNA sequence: TGTGCCAGCCTAAATAGGGTTGGCAATGGCTACACCTTC. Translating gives CASLNRVGNGYTF.

The CDR3 nucleotides are TGCGCCAGCAGTATCAGTCTAGCAACCTACAATGAGCAGTTCTTC. It specifies CASSISLATYNEQFF. This chain uses TRBV5-1 with TRBJ2-1, with D perhaps matching TRBD2 (5 bases). Per germline, CDR1 SGHRS and CDR2 YFSETQ. This CDR3 contains 15 residues. V was clipped by 5 bases and J by 2 bases, with 14 bases between them.

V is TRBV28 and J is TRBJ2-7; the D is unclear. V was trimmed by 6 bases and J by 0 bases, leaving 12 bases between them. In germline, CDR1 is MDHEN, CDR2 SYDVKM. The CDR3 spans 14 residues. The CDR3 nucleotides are TGTGCCAGCAGAAGCGCCGGGTCCTCCTACGAGCAGTACTTC. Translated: CASRSAGSSYEQYF.

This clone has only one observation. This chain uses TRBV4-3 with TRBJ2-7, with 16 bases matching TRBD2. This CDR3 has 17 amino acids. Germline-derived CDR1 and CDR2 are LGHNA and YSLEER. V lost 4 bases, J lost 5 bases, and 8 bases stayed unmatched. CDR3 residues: CASSLVPGLAGGNEQYF. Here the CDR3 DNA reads TGCGCCAGCAGCCTCGTCCCGGGACTAGCGGGGGGGAACGAGCAGTACTTC.

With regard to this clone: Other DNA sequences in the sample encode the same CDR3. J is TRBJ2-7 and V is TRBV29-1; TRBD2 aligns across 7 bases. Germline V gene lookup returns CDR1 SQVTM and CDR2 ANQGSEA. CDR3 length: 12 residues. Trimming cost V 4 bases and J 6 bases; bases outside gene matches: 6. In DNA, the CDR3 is TGCAGCGTTGGACTAGCAGGAGTCGAGCAGTACTTC. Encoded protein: CSVGLAGVEQYF.

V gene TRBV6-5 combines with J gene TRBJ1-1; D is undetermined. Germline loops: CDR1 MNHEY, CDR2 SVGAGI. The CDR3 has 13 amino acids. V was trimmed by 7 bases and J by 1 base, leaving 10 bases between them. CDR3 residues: CASNLKGNTEAFF. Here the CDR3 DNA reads TGTGCCAGCAATTTGAAGGGGAACACTGAAGCTTTCTTT.

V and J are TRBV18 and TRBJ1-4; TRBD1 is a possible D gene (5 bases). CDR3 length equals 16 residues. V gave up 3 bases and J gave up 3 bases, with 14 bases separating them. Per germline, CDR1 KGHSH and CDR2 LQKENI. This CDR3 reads CASSPRGGVANEKLFF. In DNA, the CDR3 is TGTGCCAGCTCACCTCGGGGGGGTGTAGCTAATGAAAAACTGTTTTTT.

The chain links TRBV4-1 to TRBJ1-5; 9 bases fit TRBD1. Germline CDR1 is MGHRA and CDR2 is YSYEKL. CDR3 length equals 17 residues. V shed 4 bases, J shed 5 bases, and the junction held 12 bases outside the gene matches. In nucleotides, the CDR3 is TGCGCCAGCAGCCCTTCGTCTACAGGGGGCGAGCATCAGCCCCAGCATTTT. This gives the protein CASSPSSTGGEHQPQHF.

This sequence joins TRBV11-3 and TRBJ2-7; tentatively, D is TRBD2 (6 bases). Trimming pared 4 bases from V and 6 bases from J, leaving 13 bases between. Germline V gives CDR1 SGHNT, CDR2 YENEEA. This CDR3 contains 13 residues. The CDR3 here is CASSSKLGGEQYF. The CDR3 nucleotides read TGTGCCAGCAGCTCGAAGCTCGGGGGCGAGCAGTACTTC.

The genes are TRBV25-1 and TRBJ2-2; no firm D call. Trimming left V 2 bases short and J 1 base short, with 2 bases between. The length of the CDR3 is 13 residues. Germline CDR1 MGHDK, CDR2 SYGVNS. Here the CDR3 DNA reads TGTGCCAGCAGTGAACGGAACACCGGGGAGCTGTTTTTT. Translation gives CASSERNTGELFF.

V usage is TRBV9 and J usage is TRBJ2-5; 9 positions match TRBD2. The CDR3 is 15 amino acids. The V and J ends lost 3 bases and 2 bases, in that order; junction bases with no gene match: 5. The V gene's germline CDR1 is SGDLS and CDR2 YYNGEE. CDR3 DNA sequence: TGTGCCAGCAGCGCCGGGACTAGCCCACAAGAGACCCAGTACTTC. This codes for CASSAGTSPQETQYF.

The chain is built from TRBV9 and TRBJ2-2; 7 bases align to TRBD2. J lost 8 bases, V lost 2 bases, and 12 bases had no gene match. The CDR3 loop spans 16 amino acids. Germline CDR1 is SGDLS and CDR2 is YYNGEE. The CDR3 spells CASSVNLEGLTGELFF. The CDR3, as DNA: TGTGCCAGCAGCGTCAACCTGGAGGGACTAACAGGGGAGCTGTTTTTT.

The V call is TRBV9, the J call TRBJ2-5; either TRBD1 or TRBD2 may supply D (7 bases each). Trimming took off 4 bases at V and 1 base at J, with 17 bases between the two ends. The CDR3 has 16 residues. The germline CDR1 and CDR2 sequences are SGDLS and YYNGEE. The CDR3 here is CASSSSGRGGQETQYF. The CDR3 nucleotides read TGTGCCAGCAGCTCCTCCGGCAGGGGGGGCCAAGAGACCCAGTACTTC.

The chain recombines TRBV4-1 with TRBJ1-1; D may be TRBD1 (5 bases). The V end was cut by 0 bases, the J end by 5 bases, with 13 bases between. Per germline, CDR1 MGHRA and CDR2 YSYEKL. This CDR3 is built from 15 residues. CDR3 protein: CASSQDFGRVTEAFF. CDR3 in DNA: TGCGCCAGCAGCCAAGATTTTGGCAGGGTAACTGAAGCTTTCTTT.

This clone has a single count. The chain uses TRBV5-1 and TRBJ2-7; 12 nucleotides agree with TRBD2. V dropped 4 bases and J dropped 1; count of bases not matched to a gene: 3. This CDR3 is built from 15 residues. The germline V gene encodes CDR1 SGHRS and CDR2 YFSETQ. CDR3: CASSGGLAGSYEQYF. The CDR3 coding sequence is TGCGCCAGCAGCGGGGGACTAGCGGGTTCCTACGAGCAGTACTTC. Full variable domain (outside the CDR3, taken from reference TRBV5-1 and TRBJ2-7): KAGVTQTPRYLIKTRGQQVTLSCSPISGHRSVSWYQQTPGQGLQFLFEYFSETQRNKGNFPGRFSGRQFSNSRSEMNVSTLELGDSALYLCASSGGLAGSYEQYFGPGTRLTVT.

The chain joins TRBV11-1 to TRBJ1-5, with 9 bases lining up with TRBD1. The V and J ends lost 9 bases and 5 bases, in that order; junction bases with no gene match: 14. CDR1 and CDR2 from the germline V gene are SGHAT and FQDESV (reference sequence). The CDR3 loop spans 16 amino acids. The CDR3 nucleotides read TGTGCCAGTCACGGAGGGGGACAGGGTAACGATCAGCCCCAGCATTTT. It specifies CASHGGGQGNDQPQHF.

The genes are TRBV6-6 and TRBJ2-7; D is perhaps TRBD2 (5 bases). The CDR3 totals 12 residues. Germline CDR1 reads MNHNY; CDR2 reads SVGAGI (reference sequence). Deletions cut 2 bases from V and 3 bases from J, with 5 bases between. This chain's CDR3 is CASSYEGYEQYF. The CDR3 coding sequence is TGTGCCAGCAGTTACGAGGGCTACGAGCAGTACTTC.